The rows below give T cell receptor beta chains drawn from one sample of a study of PD-1 blockade in classical Hodgkin lymphoma. Sequencing was performed with immunoSEQ multiplex PCR; in TCRdb, only in-frame clones are kept and a portion is missing. The data contain tens of thousands of clones, 88% of them singletons. The sequencing here drew on peripheral blood mononuclear cells (PBMCs), taken at baseline. These receptors were taken from a human donor with classical Hodgkin lymphoma. Both conserved end residues are part of each CDR3. A D gene is named only where the DNA matches it firmly. Size is omitted from some rows. Given values are once, few, many or a class for expanded clones.

TRBV19	TRBD2	TRBJ2-2	-	CASSVPGGGGELFF	TGTGCCAGTAGTGTACCGGGAGGAGGAGGGGAGCTGTTTTTT
TRBV19	TRBD2	TRBJ2-3	few	CASSISRGEVDTQYF	TGTGCCAGTAGTATATCCCGGGGGGAGGTAGATACGCAGTATTTT
TRBV18	-	TRBJ2-5	-	CASSPAQETQYF	TGTGCCAGCTCACCAGCCCAAGAGACCCAGTACTTC
TRBV5-8	-	TRBJ2-7	-	CASSYGQELQGTF	TGTGCCAGCAGCTACGGACAAGAACTTCAGGGGACCTTC
TRBV28	-	TRBJ1-4	once	CASSLQGYEKLFF	TGTGCCAGCAGTTTACAGGGTTATGAAAAACTGTTTTTT
TRBV6-5	-	TRBJ1-2	few	CASSGPVDGYTF	TGTGCCAGCAGTGGTCCGGTTGATGGCTACACCTTC
TRBV4-3	TRBD2	TRBJ2-3	-	CASSQASGSGGTTDTQYF	TGCGCCAGCAGCCAAGCCTCGGGCAGCGGGGGGACCACAGATACGCAGTATTTT
TRBV6-1	-	TRBJ1-2	-	CASKGPGSTTF	TGTGCCAGCAAGGGGCCAGGCTCTACAACCTTC
TRBV5-4	TRBD1	TRBJ1-5	-	CASSPGQDRNQPQHF	TGTGCCAGCAGCCCTGGACAGGACAGAAATCAGCCCCAGCATTTT
TRBV6-5	-	TRBJ2-7	-	CASNRYEQYF	TGTGCCAGCAACCGATACGAGCAGTACTTC
TRBV7-2	-	TRBJ1-2	-	CASSPQSGRDPIYGYTF	TGTGCCAGCAGCCCTCAGTCGGGACGCGACCCCATCTATGGCTACACCTTC
TRBV11-1	-	TRBJ2-1	-	CASSYGLYDNEQFF	TGTGCCAGCAGCTATGGACTATACGACAATGAGCAGTTCTTC
TRBV5-4	TRBD2	TRBJ2-7	-	CASSLEGSSGRTRQYF	TGTGCCAGCAGCTTGGAAGGGTCTAGCGGGCGTACGAGGCAGTACTTC
TRBV6-5	-	TRBJ1-1	-	CASTKNTEAFF	TGTGCCAGCACCAAGAACACTGAAGCTTTCTTT
TRBV7-2	-	TRBJ2-2	once	CASSLASGSTGELFF	TGTGCCAGCAGCTTAGCTAGTGGGAGCACCGGGGAGCTGTTTTTT
TRBV27	TRBD2	TRBJ2-7	-	CASSRTLAGTSEQYF	TGTGCCAGCAGCCGCACTCTAGCGGGGACTAGCGAGCAGTACTTC
TRBV7-3	-	TRBJ2-7	-	CASSLQAGYYEQYF	TGTGCCAGCAGCTTACAAGCCGGATACTACGAGCAGTACTTC
TRBV6-1	-	TRBJ1-2	-	CASSEEVEAYGYTF	TGTGCCAGCAGTGAAGAGGTGGAGGCCTATGGCTACACCTTC
TRBV29-1	TRBD2	TRBJ2-2	-	CSVEATLGLAGELRELFF	TGCAGCGTTGAAGCCACACTGGGACTAGCGGGGGAGCTCCGGGAGCTGTTTTTT
TRBV6-6	TRBD2	TRBJ2-5	few	CASSYSGGAGQETQYF	TGTGCCAGCAGTTACTCCGGGGGGGCAGGACAAGAGACCCAGTACTTC
TRBV13	-	TRBJ1-1	-	CASSLGLNTEAFF	TGTGCCAGCAGCTTAGGGTTGAACACTGAAGCTTTCTTT
TRBV9	TRBD2	TRBJ2-7	once	CASSENAGTTEQYF	TGTGCCAGCAGCGAGAACGCCGGGACTACCGAGCAGTACTTC
TRBV6-1	TRBD1	TRBJ2-1	-	CASSGGTGNYNEQFF	TGTGCCAGCAGTGGGGGGACAGGGAACTACAATGAGCAGTTCTTC
TRBV5-6	TRBD1	TRBJ2-2	-	CASSADRGLTGELFF	TGTGCCAGCAGCGCGGACAGGGGACTCACCGGGGAGCTGTTTTTT
TRBV29-1	-	TRBJ1-3	once	CSAGNSGNTIYF	TGCAGCGCAGGAAATTCTGGAAACACCATATATTTT
TRBV4-2	TRBD1	TRBJ1-4	-	CASSHPFGQASLFF	TGTGCCAGCAGCCACCCCTTTGGACAGGCCTCACTGTTTTTT
TRBV6-6	-	TRBJ1-1	-	CASSYSPGEAFF	TGTGCCAGCAGTTACTCGCCGGGAGAAGCTTTCTTT
TRBV4-1	-	TRBJ1-5	-	CASSQDPRAQPQHF	TGCGCCAGCAGCCAAGATCCCAGGGCCCAGCCCCAGCATTTT
TRBV27	-	TRBJ2-7	-	CASSMDTNSYEQYF	TGTGCCAGCAGTATGGACACGAACTCCTACGAGCAGTACTTC
TRBV19	TRBD1	TRBJ1-1	-	CASFELMTGVKEAFF	TGTGCCAGTTTCGAACTGATGACAGGGGTCAAGGAAGCTTTCTTT
TRBV28	TRBD1	TRBJ1-4	-	CASSPTGVVTNEKLFF	TGTGCCAGCAGTCCTACAGGGGTCGTAACTAATGAAAAACTGTTTTTT
TRBV28	TRBD2	TRBJ2-5	-	CASSFLAGETQYF	TGTGCCAGCAGTTTTCTAGCGGGGGAGACCCAGTACTTC
TRBV30	-	TRBJ2-3	-	CAWSVTLPGLGTDTQYF	TGTGCCTGGAGTGTCACCCTTCCGGGCCTAGGTACAGATACGCAGTATTTT
TRBV11-1	-	TRBJ2-7	medium-sized	CASSQSGLLYF	TGTGCCAGCAGCCAGTCCGGGCTACTGTACTTC
TRBV10-3	-	TRBJ2-5	-	CAISEGLRTQYF	TGTGCCATCAGTGAAGGGCTCCGGACCCAGTACTTC